This T cell receptor beta chain appears in the sequencing data of a study of shared T cell receptors in the human thymus. The repertoire was sequenced with immunoSEQ multiplex PCR; TCRdb's copy has only in-frame clones and lacks some. The repertoire includes 630,000 or so clones, about 89% of them detected once, and about 0.0094% sits in the top ten. In germline, CDR1 is SQVTM, CDR2 ANQGSEA. The CDR3 is 12 amino acids. Trimming stripped 6 bases from V and 1 base from J, with 9 bases between. This same sample was also part of a study on human thymus T cells. From that paper: Use of V and J genes seemed skewed within the thymic and blood repertoires.

The clonotype originates from a boy younger than two with a congenital heart defect. The sequencing sample was made of thymocytes. The gene calls are TRBV29-1 and TRBJ1-1; D unclear. The CDR3 DNA reads TGCAGCGTGGTTACAGAGAACACTGAAGCTTTCTTT. Protein: CSVVTENTEAFF.